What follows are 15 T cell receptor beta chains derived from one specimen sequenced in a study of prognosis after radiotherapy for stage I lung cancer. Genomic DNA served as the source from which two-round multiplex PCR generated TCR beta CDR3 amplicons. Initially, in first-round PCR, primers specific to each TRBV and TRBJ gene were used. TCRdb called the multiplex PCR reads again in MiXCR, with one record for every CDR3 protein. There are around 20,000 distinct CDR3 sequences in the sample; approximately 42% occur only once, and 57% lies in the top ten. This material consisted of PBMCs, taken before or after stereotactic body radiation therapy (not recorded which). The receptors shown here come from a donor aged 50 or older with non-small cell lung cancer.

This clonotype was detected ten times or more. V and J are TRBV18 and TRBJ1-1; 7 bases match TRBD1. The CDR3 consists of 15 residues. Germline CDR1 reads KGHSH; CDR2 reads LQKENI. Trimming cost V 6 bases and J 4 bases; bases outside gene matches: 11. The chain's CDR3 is CASSGQSYLGTEAFF. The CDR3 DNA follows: TGTGCCAGCTCGGGACAGTCTTACCTCGGCACTGAAGCTTTCTTT.

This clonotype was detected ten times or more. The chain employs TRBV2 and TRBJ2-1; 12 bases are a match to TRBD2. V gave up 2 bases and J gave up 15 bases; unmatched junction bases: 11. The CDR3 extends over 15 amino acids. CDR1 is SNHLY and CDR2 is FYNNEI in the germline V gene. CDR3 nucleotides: TGTGCCAGCAGTGAATTCGGACTAGCGGGACGTCAGGGGTTCTTC. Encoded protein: CASSEFGLAGRQGFF.

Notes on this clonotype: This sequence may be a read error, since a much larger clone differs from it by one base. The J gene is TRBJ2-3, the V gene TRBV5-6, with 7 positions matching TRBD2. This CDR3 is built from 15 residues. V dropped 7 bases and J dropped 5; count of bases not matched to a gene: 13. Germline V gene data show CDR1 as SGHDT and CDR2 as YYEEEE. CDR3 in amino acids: CASYFLGGRGDTQYF. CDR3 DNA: TGTGCCAGCTATTTCCTCGGCGGGAGAGGAGATACGCAGTATTTT.

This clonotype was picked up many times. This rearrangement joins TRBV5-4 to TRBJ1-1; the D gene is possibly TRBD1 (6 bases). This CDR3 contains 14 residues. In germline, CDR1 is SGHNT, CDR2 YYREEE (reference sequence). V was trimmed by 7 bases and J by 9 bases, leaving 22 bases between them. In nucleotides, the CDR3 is TGTGCCAGCGCCCCCGGGGGCAAGGAAGAAAAAGCTTTCTTT. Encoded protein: CASAPGGKEEKAFF.

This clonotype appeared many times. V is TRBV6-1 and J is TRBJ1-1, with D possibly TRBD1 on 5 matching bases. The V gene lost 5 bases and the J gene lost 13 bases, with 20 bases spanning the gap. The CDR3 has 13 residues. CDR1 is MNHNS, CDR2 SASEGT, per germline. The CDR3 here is CASSKRDSRIVFF. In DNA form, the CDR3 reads TGTGCCAGCAGTAAGCGGGACTCCCGGATAGTTTTCTTT.

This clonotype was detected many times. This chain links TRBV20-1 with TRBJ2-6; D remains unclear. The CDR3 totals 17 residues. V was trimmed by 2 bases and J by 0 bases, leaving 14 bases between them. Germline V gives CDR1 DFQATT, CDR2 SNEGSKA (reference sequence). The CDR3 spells CSARQPRADSGANVLTF. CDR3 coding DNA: TGCAGTGCTAGACAGCCCCGGGCCGACTCTGGGGCCAACGTCCTGACTTTC.

The CDR3 region is CASSRDNTYEQYF. DNA of the CDR3: TGTGCCAGCAGTCGGGACAATACCTACGAGCAGTACTTC. V is TRBV12-3 or TRBV12-4 and J is TRBJ2-7, with a weak D call TRBD1 (6 bases). This CDR3 spans 13 amino acids. Trimming took 5 bases from V and 2 from J, leaving 10 bases between them.

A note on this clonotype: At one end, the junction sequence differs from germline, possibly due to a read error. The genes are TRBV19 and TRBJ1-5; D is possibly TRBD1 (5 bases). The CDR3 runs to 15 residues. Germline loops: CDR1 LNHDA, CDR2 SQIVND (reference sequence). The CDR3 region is CASSLGWGRNQPKHF. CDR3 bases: TGTGCCAGTAGTCTGGGATGGGGACGCAATCAGCCCAAGCATTTT.

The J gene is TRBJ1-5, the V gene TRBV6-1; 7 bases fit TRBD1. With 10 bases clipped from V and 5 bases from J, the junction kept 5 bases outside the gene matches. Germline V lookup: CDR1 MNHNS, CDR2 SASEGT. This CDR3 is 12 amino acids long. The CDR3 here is CATRTGYQPQHF. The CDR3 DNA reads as TGTGCCACCCGGACAGGATATCAGCCCCAGCATTTT.

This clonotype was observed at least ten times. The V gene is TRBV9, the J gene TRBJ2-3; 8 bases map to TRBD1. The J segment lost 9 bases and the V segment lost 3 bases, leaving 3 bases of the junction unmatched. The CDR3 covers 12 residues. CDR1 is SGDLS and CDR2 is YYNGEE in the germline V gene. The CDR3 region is CASSDGTGTQYF. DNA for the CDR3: TGTGCCAGCAGCGATGGGACAGGAACGCAGTATTTT.

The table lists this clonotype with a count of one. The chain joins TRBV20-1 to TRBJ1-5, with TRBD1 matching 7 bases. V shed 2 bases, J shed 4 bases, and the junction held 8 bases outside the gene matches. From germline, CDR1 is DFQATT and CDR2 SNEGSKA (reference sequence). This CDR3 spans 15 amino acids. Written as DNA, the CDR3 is TGCAGTGCTAGATTTGTCGGACAGGCTAATCAGCCCCAGCATTTT. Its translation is CSARFVGQANQPQHF.

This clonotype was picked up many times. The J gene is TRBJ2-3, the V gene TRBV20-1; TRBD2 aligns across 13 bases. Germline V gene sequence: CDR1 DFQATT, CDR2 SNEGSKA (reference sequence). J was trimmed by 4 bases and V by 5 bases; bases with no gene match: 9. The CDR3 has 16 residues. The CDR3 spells CSAPGLAGADSDTQYF. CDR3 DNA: TGCAGTGCTCCCGGACTAGCGGGAGCTGATTCAGATACGCAGTATTTT.

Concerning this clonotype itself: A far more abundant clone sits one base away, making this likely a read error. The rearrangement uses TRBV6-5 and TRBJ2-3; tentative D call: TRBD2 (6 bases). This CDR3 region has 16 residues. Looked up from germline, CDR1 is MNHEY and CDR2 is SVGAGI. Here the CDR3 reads CASRPGSGSSTGTQYF. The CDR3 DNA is TGTGCCAGCAGACCTGGGAGCGGGTCTAGCACAGGTACGCAGTATTTT.

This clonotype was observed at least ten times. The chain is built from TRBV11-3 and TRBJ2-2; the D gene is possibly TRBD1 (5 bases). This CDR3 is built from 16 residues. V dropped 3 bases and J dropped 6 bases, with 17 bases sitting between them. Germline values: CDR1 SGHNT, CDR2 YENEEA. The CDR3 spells CASSLGQKVGPGELFF. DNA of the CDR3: TGTGCCAGCAGCTTGGGGCAAAAAGTAGGACCCGGGGAGCTGTTTTTT.

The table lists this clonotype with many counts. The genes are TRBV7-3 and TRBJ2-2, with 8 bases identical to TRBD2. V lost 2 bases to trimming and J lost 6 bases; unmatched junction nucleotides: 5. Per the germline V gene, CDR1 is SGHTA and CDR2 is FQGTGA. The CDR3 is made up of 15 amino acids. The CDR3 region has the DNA TGTGCCAGCAGCTTATACAGCGGGGGCTCCGGGGAGCTGTTTTTT. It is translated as CASSLYSGGSGELFF.